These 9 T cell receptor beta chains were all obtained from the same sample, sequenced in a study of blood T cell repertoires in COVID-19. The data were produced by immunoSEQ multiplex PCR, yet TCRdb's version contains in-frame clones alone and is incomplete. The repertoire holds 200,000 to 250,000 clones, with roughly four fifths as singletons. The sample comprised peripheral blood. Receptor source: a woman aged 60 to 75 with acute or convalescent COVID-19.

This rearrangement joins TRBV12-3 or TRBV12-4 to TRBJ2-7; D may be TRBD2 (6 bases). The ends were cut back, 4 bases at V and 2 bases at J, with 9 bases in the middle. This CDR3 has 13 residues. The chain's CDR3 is CASSSSATYEQYF. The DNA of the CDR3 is TGTGCCAGCAGTTCTAGCGCGACCTACGAGCAGTACTTC.

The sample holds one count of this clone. This chain's CDR3 is CASSVYPGGTEAFF. The CDR3 nucleotides read TGTGCCAGCAGCGTATACCCAGGGGGCACTGAAGCTTTCTTT. The chain carries TRBV9 and TRBJ1-1; 7 nucleotides match TRBD1. The V segment lost 1 base and the J segment 4 bases; nucleotides outside the gene matches: 4. Germline CDR1 reads SGDLS; CDR2 reads YYNGEE. This CDR3 is built from 14 residues.

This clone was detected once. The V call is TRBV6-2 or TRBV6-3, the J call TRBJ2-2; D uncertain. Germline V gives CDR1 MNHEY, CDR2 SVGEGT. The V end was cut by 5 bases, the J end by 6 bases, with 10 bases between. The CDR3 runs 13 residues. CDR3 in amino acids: CASSRVIAGELFF. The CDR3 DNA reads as TGTGCCAGCAGTCGGGTCATCGCCGGGGAGCTGTTTTTT.

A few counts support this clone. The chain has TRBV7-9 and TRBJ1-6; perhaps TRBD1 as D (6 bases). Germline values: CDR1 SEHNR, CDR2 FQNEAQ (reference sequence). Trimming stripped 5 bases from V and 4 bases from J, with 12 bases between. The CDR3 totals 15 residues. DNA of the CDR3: TGTGCCAGCAGCGTAGAAGGGGGTTATAATTCACCCCTCCACTTT. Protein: CASSVEGGYNSPLHF.

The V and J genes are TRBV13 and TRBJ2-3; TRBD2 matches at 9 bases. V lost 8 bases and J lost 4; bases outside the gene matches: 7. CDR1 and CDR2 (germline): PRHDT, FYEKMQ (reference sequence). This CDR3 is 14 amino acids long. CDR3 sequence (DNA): TGTGCCAGCCGACTAGCGGTAATCGCAGATACGCAGTATTTT. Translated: CASRLAVIADTQYF.

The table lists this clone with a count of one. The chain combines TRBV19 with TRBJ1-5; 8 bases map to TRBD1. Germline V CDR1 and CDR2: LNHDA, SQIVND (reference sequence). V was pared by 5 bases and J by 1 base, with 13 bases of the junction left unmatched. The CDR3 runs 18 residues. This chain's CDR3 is CASSSLGQGEWSNQPQHF. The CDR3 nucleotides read TGTGCCAGTAGTTCCCTCGGACAGGGAGAATGGAGCAATCAGCCCCAGCATTTT.

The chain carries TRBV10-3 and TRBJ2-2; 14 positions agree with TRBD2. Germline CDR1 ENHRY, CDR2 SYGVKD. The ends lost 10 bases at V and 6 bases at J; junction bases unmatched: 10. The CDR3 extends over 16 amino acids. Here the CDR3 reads CATFSTSGGAPGELFF. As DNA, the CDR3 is TGTGCCACCTTTTCGACTAGCGGGGGGGCCCCCGGGGAGCTGTTTTTT.

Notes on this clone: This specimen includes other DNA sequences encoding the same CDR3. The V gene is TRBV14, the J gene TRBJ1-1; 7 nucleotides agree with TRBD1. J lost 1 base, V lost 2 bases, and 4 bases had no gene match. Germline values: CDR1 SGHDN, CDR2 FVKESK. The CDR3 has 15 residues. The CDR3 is CASSQRTGRNTEAFF. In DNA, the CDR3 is TGTGCCAGCAGCCAACGGACAGGTCGGAACACTGAAGCTTTCTTT.

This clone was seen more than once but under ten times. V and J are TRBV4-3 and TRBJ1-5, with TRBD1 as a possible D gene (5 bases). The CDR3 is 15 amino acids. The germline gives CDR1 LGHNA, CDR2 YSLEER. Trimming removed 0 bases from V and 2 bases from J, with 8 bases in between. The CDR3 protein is CASSQDKGGNQPQHF. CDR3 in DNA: TGCGCCAGCAGCCAAGATAAAGGGGGCAATCAGCCCCAGCATTTT.